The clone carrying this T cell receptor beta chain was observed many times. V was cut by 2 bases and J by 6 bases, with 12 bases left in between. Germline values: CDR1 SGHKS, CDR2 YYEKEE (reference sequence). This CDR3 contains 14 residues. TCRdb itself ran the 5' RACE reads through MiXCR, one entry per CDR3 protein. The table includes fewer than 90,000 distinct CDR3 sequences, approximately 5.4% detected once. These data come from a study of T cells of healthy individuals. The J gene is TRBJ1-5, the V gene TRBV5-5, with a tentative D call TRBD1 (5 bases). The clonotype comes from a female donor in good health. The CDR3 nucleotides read TGTGCCAGCAGCTTCGGGGGACGGGGTCAGCCCCAGCATTTT. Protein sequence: CASSFGGRGQPQHF.